Shown below are 19 T cell receptor beta chains from a single sample sequenced in a study of T cell repertoires in cytomegalovirus infection. TCRdb re-called the reads with MiXCR, one entry per CDR3 protein. The sample holds roughly 320,000 distinct CDR3 sequences, more than 8% seen once. Sample: PBMCs. These receptors were collected from a human donor in good health (CMV status not recorded). Some clones in this sample may be carry-over from other donors' samples.

This clonotype was seen more than once but under ten times. The chain couples TRBV20-1 to TRBJ2-7; the D is unclear. Germline lookup yields CDR1 DFQATT and CDR2 SNEGSKA (reference sequence). The CDR3 is 11 residues long. Trimming pared 3 bases from V and 3 bases from J, leaving 6 bases between. The CDR3, as DNA: TGCAGTGCTAGCACCGGCTACGAGCAGTACTTC. Translated: CSASTGYEQYF.

This clonotype has at least ten counts. The rearrangement uses TRBV10-3 and TRBJ2-2; 11 positions agree with TRBD2. Germline CDR1 and CDR2: ENHRY and SYGVKD. The CDR3 has 17 residues. V lost 6 bases, J lost 3 bases, and 9 bases stayed unmatched. The CDR3: CAIRPLLAGVDTGELFF. For the CDR3, the DNA is TGTGCCATCAGGCCCCTACTAGCGGGAGTAGACACCGGGGAGCTGTTTTTT.

The chain combines TRBV7-2 with TRBJ2-5; maybe TRBD2 (6 bases). The CDR3 loop spans 14 amino acids. The germline CDR1 and CDR2 sequences are SGHTA and FQGNSA. V lost 3 bases and J 4 bases, leaving 12 bases between the germline ends. CDR3 DNA: TGTGCCAGCAGCTTGTTCGGGAGAGGAGAGACCCAGTACTTC. This sequence encodes CASSLFGRGETQYF.

Worth noting for this clonotype: Just one base apart from a much larger clone, this may be a read error. The chain is built from TRBV7-9 and TRBJ1-6; tentatively, D is TRBD1 (6 bases). This CDR3 is 17 amino acids long. Trimming removed 1 base from V and 1 base from J, with 11 bases in between. Germline CDR1 SEHNR, CDR2 FQNEAQ (reference sequence). CDR3 amino acids: CASSLVDTGSYNSPLHF. The DNA of the CDR3 is TGTGCCAGCAGCTTAGTTGACACAGGGTCCTATAATTCACCCCTCCACTTT.

This clonotype was picked up a small number of times. V and J are TRBV11-2 and TRBJ2-1, with 11 positions matching TRBD2. Germline trimming cut 3 bases from V and 4 bases from J; bases unmatched to any gene: 5. CDR1 and CDR2 from the germline V gene are SGHAT and FQNNGV. The CDR3 extends over 16 amino acids. CDR3 DNA: TGTGCCAGCAGCTTTAGCGGGAGGGGTTCATACAATGAGCAGTTCTTC. It encodes CASSFSGRGSYNEQFF.

The chain uses TRBV20-1 and TRBJ1-3; 9 nucleotides line up with TRBD1. With 6 bases clipped from V and 1 base from J, the junction kept 4 bases outside the gene matches. Looked up from germline, CDR1 is DFQATT and CDR2 is SNEGSKA (reference sequence). This CDR3 contains 14 residues. The CDR3 nucleotides are TGCAGTGCGCCGGGACAGGGATCTGGAAACACCATATATTTT. It translates to CSAPGQGSGNTIYF.

The chain couples TRBV20-1 to TRBJ1-2, with D perhaps TRBD1 (6 bases). The CDR3 runs to 14 residues. The germline V gene encodes CDR1 DFQATT and CDR2 SNEGSKA (reference sequence). With 3 bases removed from V and 5 bases from J, the gap between germline ends came to 16 bases. The CDR3 sequence: CSARGAGGQYGYTF. The CDR3 DNA follows: TGCAGTGCTAGGGGGGCGGGGGGCCAGTATGGCTACACCTTC.

This clonotype was detected many times. One end of the junction does not line up with germline, which may come from a read error. V and J are TRBV11-1 and TRBJ2-7; tentative D call: TRBD2 (6 bases). The germline gives CDR1 SGHAT, CDR2 FQDESV (reference sequence). This CDR3 has 12 residues. The CDR3 protein is CASSLASENARF. The CDR3 nucleotides are TGTGCCAGCAGCCTAGCTAGCGAGAACGCTCGTTTC.

CDR3 residues: CASTKAGSNSPLHF. The CDR3 DNA is TGTGCCAGCACTAAAGCGGGCTCTAATTCACCCCTCCACTTT. The rearrangement joins TRBV7-2 to TRBJ1-6; no clear D. CDR3 length equals 14 residues. Germline CDR1 is SGHTA and CDR2 is FQGNSA. Trimming removed 7 bases from V and 6 bases from J, with 13 bases in between.

The CDR3: CASSLVSGIGGTDTQYF. DNA for the CDR3: TGTGCCAGCAGCTTAGTTTCCGGGATTGGGGGCACAGATACGCAGTATTTT. This chain joins TRBV7-2 and TRBJ2-3, with D possibly matching TRBD2 (5 bases). From germline, CDR1 is SGHTA and CDR2 FQGNSA. The ends were cut back, 1 base at V and 1 base at J, with 15 bases in the middle. There are 17 residues in the CDR3. Complete variable domain (other parts from reference TRBV7-2 and TRBJ2-3): GAGVSQSPSNKVTEKGKDVELRCDPISGHTALYWYRQSLGQGLEFLIYFQGNSAPDKSGLPSDRFSAERTGGSVSTLTIQRTQQEDSAVYLCASSLVSGIGGTDTQYFGPGTRLTVL.

This clonotype was seen a handful of times. CDR3 in DNA: TGTGCCAGCACCATACCAAAAAATGAGCAGTTCTTC. Encoded protein: CASTIPKNEQFF. This chain links TRBV7-2 with TRBJ2-1; no clear D. With 7 bases removed from V and 7 bases from J, the gap between germline ends came to 11 bases. The CDR3 length is 12 residues. The V gene's germline CDR1 is SGHTA and CDR2 FQGNSA.

This clonotype was detected many times. CDR3 loop: CASSLPTMAATNEKLFF. The CDR3 DNA follows: TGTGCCAGCAGCTTGCCAACCATGGCCGCAACTAATGAAAAACTGTTTTTT. The chain uses TRBV7-8 and TRBJ1-4; D unresolved. There are 17 residues in the CDR3. V gave up 3 bases and J gave up 0 bases, with 14 bases separating them. The germline V gene encodes CDR1 SGHVS and CDR2 FQNEAQ.

This clonotype was seen at least ten times. The genes are TRBV7-2 and TRBJ1-2; tentative D call: TRBD1 (6 bases). The CDR3 runs to 15 residues. The V end was cut by 5 bases, the J end by 8 bases, with 21 bases between. Germline CDR1 SGHTA, CDR2 FQGNSA. The CDR3 loop is CASSVDPGVEQGYTF. The CDR3 DNA is TGTGCCAGCAGCGTCGACCCAGGGGTTGAGCAGGGCTACACCTTC.

This clonotype was counted between two and nine times. The rearrangement joins TRBV12-3 or TRBV12-4 to TRBJ2-7, with 8 bases matching TRBD2. V shed 6 bases and J 0 bases; nucleotides not matched to a gene: 4. The CDR3 sequence is 14 residues long. The CDR3 DNA is TGTGCCAGCAGACGGGGGGGGGCCTCCTACGAGCAGTACTTC. The encoded protein is CASRRGGASYEQYF.

This chain links TRBV12-3 or TRBV12-4 with TRBJ1-1, with 11 bases matching TRBD1. With 5 bases clipped from V and 7 bases from J, the junction kept 6 bases outside the gene matches. The CDR3 is 14 amino acids. The chain's CDR3 is CASSRTGGRVEAFF. DNA for the CDR3: TGTGCCAGCAGTAGGACAGGGGGCCGAGTTGAAGCTTTCTTT.

The sample holds a few counts of this clonotype. The J gene is TRBJ2-2, the V gene TRBV7-7, with a weak D call TRBD2 (6 bases). From germline, CDR1 is SSHAT and CDR2 FNYEAQ (reference sequence). The CDR3 runs 16 residues. V was pared by 2 bases and J by 6 bases, with 16 bases between. The CDR3 here is CASSLFAGSGAGELFF. For the CDR3, the DNA is TGTGCCAGCAGCTTATTCGCCGGGAGTGGAGCCGGGGAGCTGTTTTTT.

This clonotype was seen ten or more times. The V gene is TRBV12-3 or TRBV12-4, the J gene TRBJ1-3; no reliable D call. V dropped 8 bases and J dropped 0 bases, with 8 bases sitting between them. The CDR3 extends over 13 amino acids. The CDR3 reads CASSPSSGNTIYF. The DNA of the CDR3 is TGTGCCAGCTCTCCGAGCTCTGGAAACACCATATATTTT.

In its sample, this clonotype was seen a few times. The rearrangement joins TRBV5-6 to TRBJ2-2; TRBD1 matches 8 bases. CDR3 size: 16 residues. Germline trimming cut 4 bases from V and 6 bases from J; bases unmatched to any gene: 11. Germline V CDR1 and CDR2: SGHDT, YYEEEE. CDR3 DNA sequence: TGTGCCAGCAGCGGAACAGGGGGGTACCGTTCCGGGGAGCTGTTTTTT. Amino acid sequence: CASSGTGGYRSGELFF.

The chain recombines TRBV14 with TRBJ1-1; no clear D. The CDR3 spans 13 residues. Germline CDR1 and CDR2: SGHDN and FVKESK. Between the trimmed V and J ends, which lost 5 bases and 3 bases, there was a span of 10 bases. The CDR3 is CASSEQRYTEAFF. The CDR3 bases are TGTGCCAGCAGCGAACAGAGATACACTGAAGCTTTCTTT.